This TCR beta chain was documented in a study of Tregs in tolerant kidney transplant recipients. Trimming cost V 6 bases and J 10 bases; bases outside gene matches: 12. The CDR3 extends over 16 amino acids. CDR1 SGHKS and CDR2 YYEKEE come from the germline V gene (reference sequence). Regarding this clone: Antigen unknown.

TCRdb's copy holds only in-frame clones and misses some; the assay was immunoSEQ multiplex PCR. The profile covers around 78,000 clones, with approximately 90% appearing a single time and 0.34% taken by the ten largest. Unstimulated Tregs (CD4+CD25+CD127-) and CD4+CD25- non-Tregs were sorted from PBMCs. Study outcomes and limitations: Tolerant patients' donor-specific Tregs expanded beyond overall Tregs, suggesting antigen-driven growth. The most relevant donor-specific Treg TCRbeta repertoire apparently came from expansion with activated donor B cells. Validation in larger populations is needed because few patients were studied.

The sequence was collected from a human donor who received a combined kidney and bone marrow transplant. The chain recombines TRBV5-5 with TRBJ2-1, with 14 bases that match TRBD2. The sequencing used Tregs from blood, collected before the transplant. The CDR3 region has the DNA TGTGCCAGCACACCACTGACTAGCGGGAGGGCCCAGGAGCAGTTCTTC. This codes for CASTPLTSGRAQEQFF.